This section outlines one TCR beta chain sequence together with its context. Its target antigen remains unknown. No base qualities exist here, and no much larger clone lies one base off it. The data are from a study of cytomegalovirus exposure and HLA in healthy donors (dated by TCRdb to the late 2010s). About the full investigation: An earlier analysis of roughly 610 of the donors reported about 260 Gb of sequence data and 100 million to 120 million unique TCR beta sequences obtained from about 170 million T cells. Class I and class II HLA loci were covered by the typing at four-digit resolution. To predict cytomegalovirus infection status, the study combined high-throughput TCR immunosequencing, statistical association of individual TCRs with disease status, and machine learning. Among over 350 genotyped donors of the cohort, an average of about 240,000 unique TCR beta nucleotide sequences were sequenced per donor, about a sixth of them non-productive. A handful of DR-DQ haplotypes were treated as single units for association and clustering because of strong linkage in the cohort. In a later genetic analysis, genome-wide SNP genotypes for about 55% of the roughly 700 donors were used, and that subset was treated as a discovery cohort. Donor age, sex, ethnicity and CMV serostatus were compiled alongside the repertoire data. A separate validation cohort of over 95 different subjects was used in addition to the approximately 700-subject first cohort. Every repertoire in the discovery cohort had been generated on one and the same sequencing platform. In a later analysis, previously published TCR beta repertoires from several hundred donors were re-analyzed and high-resolution HLA genotyping was added so that TCR occurrence patterns could be studied. The study aimed to test whether signatures of past pathogen exposure could be identified by cataloging public T cell receptors. In the later analysis, no new phenotypic data were used to find candidate immune exposures; instead, reliance was placed on TCR beta sequences and their occurrence across donors. An early release covering around 630 HLA-typed donors comprised approximately 290 gigabases of sequencing data and about 90 million unique TCR sequences. Typing coverage varied by locus: about 620-630 donors for A, B, C, DRB1 and DQB1; approximately 520 for DQA1; nearly 610 for DPA1; fewer than 480 for DPB1. The study profiled the T cell repertoires of hundreds of subjects by immunosequencing and related them to cytomegalovirus serostatus. Of the 300 to 400 genotyped donors, around 81% fell in the genetic ancestry cluster associated with self-reported Caucasian donors. An earlier analysis of some 600 of the donors applied high-throughput TCR beta sequencing to assess whether each TCR beta V gene segment acted as functional or pseudogenic.

V lost 4 bases and J lost 5 bases; the stretch between them is 16 bases long. Reading the germline V gene (reference sequence) gives CDR1 SGHNT and CDR2 YYREEE. The cysteine opens and the phenylalanine closes a CDR3 of 14 amino acids. Here the CDR3 DNA is all that survives: 42 bases in frame from base 1. The cohort consisted of 650 to 850 healthy bone marrow donors. At the time of sampling, every cohort member was nominally healthy, though immune exposures that went unrecorded were likely present. The donor was CMV seropositive and belonged to the group of 250 to 300 seropositive cohort members. Every donor gave a peripheral blood sample, and the peripheral blood mononuclear cells from that sample were used for TCR beta sequencing. Genomic DNA was extracted from the blood cell samples with the Qiagen DNeasy Blood Extraction Kit. Here is what the overall study found, with its caveats: In a later analysis, HLA-associated TCR beta chains were found to be more clonally expanded and to have lower generation probabilities than equally common non-associated chains. Linkage disequilibrium might explain the correlated functional status among segregating V segments, but an unknown experimental factor could not be ruled out. A further reported finding was that TCR beta sequences accurately predicted the HLA-A and HLA-B alleles for most subjects in the first cohort. An association between a missense DCLRE1C variant and V-gene and J-gene trimming of TCR beta chains was found in a later genetic analysis and replicated in an independent cohort. The cohort was sequenced for TCR beta chains only, and without alpha or paired-chain data the features that could be detected were limited. Specific HLA alleles were associated with 15,000 to 20,000 TCR beta sequences at a false discovery rate of 0.05 in a later analysis. According to a later genetic analysis, donors in an Asian-associated ancestry cluster had fewer N-insertions in productive TCRs than the roughly 670-donor mean. In a later analysis, several top co-occurrence clusters were reported to appear linked to parvovirus B19, influenza, CMV and Epstein-Barr virus. Some IMGT-functional V segments, including TRBV6-2 and TRBV6-3, could not be told apart with the 87-base-pair reads, so those segments were excluded. In both the original and validation cohorts, the classifier was reported to diagnose cytomegalovirus status with high specificity and sensitivity. The study gave a list of some 150 TCR beta chains associated with cytomegalovirus. Strong co-occurrence of HLA alleles, especially DR and DQ, made assigning TCR associations to individual alleles difficult. The presence/absence analyses assumed that sequencing depth was roughly uniform across donors, and that assumption may not be true. A few of the identified cytomegalovirus-associated TCR beta chains were confirmed in vitro to be specific for cytomegalovirus antigens. While some public TCRs were present in many individuals, most TCR sequences turned up only very rarely across donors. A cluster of highly shared sequence variants was judged likely to be a technical artifact of the sequencing pipeline. The earlier analysis of fewer than 750 of the donors excluded some 15 rarely observed V segments, including chromosome 9 orphons, because counts were too low. A later analysis found that most CMV-associated TCR beta chains appeared HLA-restricted, with HLA associations seemingly driven largely by CMV exposure. In a later analysis, the rate of TCR association differed among HLA loci, with DRB1 alleles having the most associated TCRs and HLA-C alleles having the fewest. CMV serostatus was the only immune exposure information available for the cohort. According to the authors, the approach could potentially be generalized to other disease states and immunological phenotypes. Broadly in line with IMGT annotations, most TCR beta V segments showed up in productive rearrangements about 87% or about 30% of the time in an earlier analysis of approximately 600 of the donors. Because HLA typing was missing for some donors at each locus, association tests included only the typed subset.

Libraries were made using the immunoSEQ multiplex PCR assay. For the multiplex PCR, a mixture combining 60 forward primers for TCR Vbeta segments and 13 reverse primers for TCR Jbeta segments was used. Amplification of the CDR3 region of rearranged TCR beta genes was performed with a multiplex PCR assay on genomic DNA. Amplified TCR beta libraries were sequenced as 87-base-pair reads on the Illumina HiSeq System. The authors processed their data as follows. A later analysis tallied roughly 80 million unique TCR beta chains across the 650 to 750 repertoires, and some 12 million of those chains were shared by two or more donors. To remove PCR and sequencing errors, raw reads were error-corrected and collapsed into unique sequences using a nearest-neighbor algorithm that merged closely related sequences. To assign V, D and J gene segments, CDR3 sequences were aligned to IMGT reference sequences. For a sequence to be retained, at least a six-nucleotide match to both a V gene segment and a J gene segment was required. Rearrangements were called productive when the CDR3 lacked stop codons and stayed in frame with V and J; all others were non-productive. Following IMGT convention, CDR3 was defined as the stretch from the second conserved V-encoded cysteine up to the conserved J-encoded phenylalanine. Sequences without an unambiguous match to a single V gene segment were excluded from the earlier analysis of approximately 560 of the donors. In an earlier analysis of 587 of the donors, V segments were called functional above 56.7% productive rearrangements and were called segregating when the between-donor standard deviation exceeded 5%. To diagnose cytomegalovirus status from the catalog of TCR beta chain sequences, a statistical classification framework was built. V and J gene assignment, in a later analysis, came from comparing TCR nucleotide sequences with IMGT/GENE-DB human TR gene sequences. A later analysis assigned CDR3 sequences and most-parsimonious VDJ recombination scenarios with the TCRdist pipeline. A later analysis defined each TCR beta chain by its CDR3 amino acid sequence plus V-gene family, and excluded reads lacking a unique V-gene family. A later analysis removed 550 to 650 highly shared, low-generation-probability nucleotide sequences to deal with suspected cross-contamination and a sequencing artifact. In a later analysis, a clonal expansion index for each public chain was calculated from normalized within-repertoire ranks of inferred template counts. In a later analysis, generation probabilities were computed with a VDJ recombination model fitted to out-of-frame rearrangements, and the resulting probabilities were checked against IGoR. In a later analysis, TCR-TCR, TCR-HLA and TCR-CMV co-occurrence was scored with hypergeometric tests, and a repertoire-size bias correction was applied to TCR pairs. A later analysis estimated false discovery rates by permuting HLA or CMV assignments 20 times. In a later analysis, co-occurring TCRs were grouped using DBSCAN, with TCRdist sequence similarity added in when clustering inside HLA-allele-positive subsets. Repertoires with fewer than 30,000 or more than 120,000 public chains were left out of co-occurrence clustering, as were about 5 repertoires with anomalous nucleotide sharing. In its TCRdb copy, this immuneACCESS table keeps in-frame sequences only and misses some clones. Where compared with another copy, unresolved V genes explain less than half of these, and the others have no known cause. For V, J and clone size, that table is used; D and trimming come from the DNA. A total of 140,000 or so clones appear in this sample, approximately 84% of them only once. Around a tenth of the sample comes from the top ten.

The sequence links TRBV5-4 to TRBJ2-7; possibly the D gene is TRBD1, per 5 matching bases. The specimen was PBMCs. The clonotype originates from a woman between 55 and 75 years old in good health and CMV-seropositive. CDR3 region: CASSPQEWSDEQYF. The nucleotide sequence reads TGTGCCAGCAGCCCACAGGAGTGGAGTGACGAGCAGTACTTC.